Below are 26 T cell receptor beta chains sequenced from a single sample in a study of blood T cell repertoires in COVID-19. TCRdb's copy holds only in-frame clones and misses some; the assay was immunoSEQ multiplex PCR. The table has some 260,000 clones, roughly 87% seen once. The specimen was peripheral blood. The source of these receptors is a human donor in a cohort sampled during active COVID-19.

The J gene is TRBJ1-5, the V gene TRBV19, with D unresolved. The ends were cut back, 6 bases at V and 6 bases at J, with 18 bases in the middle. This CDR3 has 15 amino acids. Germline CDR1 is LNHDA and CDR2 is SQIVND (reference sequence). The CDR3 DNA sequence: TGTGCCAGTAGGGTCATACCTCACAACCGTCAGCCCCAGCATTTT. Amino acids: CASRVIPHNRQPQHF.

The rearrangement joins TRBV4-2 to TRBJ1-5; D ambiguous. There are 15 residues in the CDR3. Trimming cost V 4 bases and J 4 bases, with 14 bases left between them. Germline V gene sequence: CDR1 LGHNA, CDR2 YNFKEQ. DNA for the CDR3: TGTGCCAGCAGCCTTTACCCGGCGGAGAATCAGCCCCAGCATTTT. This encodes CASSLYPAENQPQHF.

CDR3 residues: CASSFQGSDTEAFF. CDR3 sequence (DNA): TGCGCCAGCAGTTTCCAGGGGAGCGACACTGAAGCTTTCTTT. The gene calls are TRBV5-1 and TRBJ1-1; possible D gene TRBD1, 6 bases. Germline values: CDR1 SGHRS, CDR2 YFSETQ. V shed 5 bases and J shed 3 bases, with 14 bases lying between them. The CDR3 contains 14 residues.

This clone was counted once. The V call is TRBV24-1, the J call TRBJ2-7; 7 bases fit TRBD1. CDR1 KGHDR and CDR2 SFDVKD come from the germline V gene. The V and J ends lost 4 bases and 0 bases, in that order; junction bases with no gene match: 8. The CDR3 runs to 16 residues. CDR3 sequence: CATSDLPGQYSYEQYF. The CDR3 nucleotides read TGTGCCACCAGTGACCTACCGGGACAGTACTCCTACGAGCAGTACTTC.

This clone was detected only a few times. The chain recombines TRBV7-9 with TRBJ2-2, with TRBD1 matching over 9 bases. Germline lookup yields CDR1 SEHNR and CDR2 FQNEAQ (reference sequence). CDR3 size: 14 residues. The V gene end was trimmed by 4 bases and the J gene end by 7 bases; junction bases not matched to a gene: 4. CDR3 nucleotide sequence: TGTGCCAGCAGCTGGGGACAGGGACACGGGGAGCTGTTTTTT. Its translation: CASSWGQGHGELFF.

The chain combines TRBV7-2 with TRBJ1-1, with TRBD1 as a possible D gene (5 bases). Trimming removed 3 bases from V and 0 bases from J, with 11 bases in between. Germline V lookup: CDR1 SGHTA, CDR2 FQGNSA. The CDR3 sequence is 15 residues long. The CDR3 region is CASSFIPTVNTEAFF. In DNA, the CDR3 is TGTGCCAGCAGCTTTATTCCGACAGTGAACACTGAAGCTTTCTTT. Full variable domain (missing parts from reference TRBV7-2 and TRBJ1-1): GAGVSQSPSNKVTEKGKDVELRCDPISGHTALYWYRQSLGQGLEFLIYFQGNSAPDKSGLPSDRFSAERTGGSVSTLTIQRTQQEDSAVYLCASSFIPTVNTEAFFGQGTRLTVV.

The rearrangement uses TRBV18 and TRBJ1-2; D not certain. Germline V gives CDR1 KGHSH, CDR2 LQKENI. Trimming took 3 bases from V and 4 from J, leaving 12 bases between them. This CDR3 is built from 14 residues. The CDR3 bases are TGTGCCAGCTCACCGAGTGGGGAGGGCTATGGCTACACCTTC. This translates into CASSPSGEGYGYTF.

The chain joins TRBV24-1 to TRBJ2-1, with D possibly TRBD1 on 6 matching bases. The CDR3 has 15 residues. Per the germline V gene, CDR1 is KGHDR and CDR2 is SFDVKD. V lost 4 bases, J lost 0 bases, and 9 bases lay in between. The CDR3 is CATSEGGFSYNEQFF. The CDR3 DNA sequence: TGTGCCACCAGTGAAGGGGGATTCTCCTACAATGAGCAGTTCTTC.

The V call is TRBV6-5, the J call TRBJ1-1; D is uncertain. Germline V gene sequence: CDR1 MNHEY, CDR2 SVGAGI. With 5 bases removed from V and 3 bases from J, the gap between germline ends came to 7 bases. There are 12 residues in the CDR3. CDR3 DNA: TGTGCCAGCAGTAAGGAGGACACTGAAGCTTTCTTT. Residues: CASSKEDTEAFF.

In this sample, this clone turned up once. CDR3 bases: TGTGCCAGCAGCTCCGAGGCCCAATTAGGGGTCGGGCAGTACTTC. This sequence encodes CASSSEAQLGVGQYF. The chain recombines TRBV7-2 with TRBJ2-7; tentative D call: TRBD1 (5 bases). Trimming cost V 4 bases and J 9 bases, with 22 bases left between them. The CDR3 spans 15 residues. The germline V gene encodes CDR1 SGHTA and CDR2 FQGNSA.

The CDR3 bases are TGTGCCAGCTCACCCGGGACACCCGAAGAGACCCAGTACTTC. Encoded protein: CASSPGTPEETQYF. The gene calls are TRBV18 and TRBJ2-5; D possibly corresponds to TRBD1 (6 bases). The CDR3 runs to 14 residues. Trimming pared 3 bases from V and 3 bases from J, leaving 11 bases between. Germline CDR1 is KGHSH and CDR2 is LQKENI.

V is TRBV27 and J is TRBJ2-7; D is possibly TRBD1 (6 bases). CDR3 length: 14 residues. Trimming stripped 3 bases from V and 2 bases from J, with 11 bases between. CDR1 and CDR2 (germline): MNHEY, SMNVEV (reference sequence). CDR3: CASSFSRGPYEQYF. CDR3 sequence (DNA): TGTGCCAGCAGTTTTTCCAGGGGCCCCTACGAGCAGTACTTC.

This clone was counted a few times. V usage is TRBV5-1 and J usage is TRBJ2-7; 10 bases are a match to TRBD1. This CDR3 is 14 amino acids long. CDR1 is SGHRS and CDR2 is YFSETQ in the germline V gene. V lost 2 bases to trimming and J lost 7 bases; unmatched junction nucleotides: 6. CDR3 nucleotides: TGCGCCAGCAGCTTAACCGGGACAGGGGAGGAGCAGTACTTC. Translating it yields CASSLTGTGEEQYF.

This clone has a single count. The chain has TRBV12-3 or TRBV12-4 and TRBJ2-7; D is perhaps TRBD2 (6 bases). This CDR3 is 13 amino acids long. V lost 8 bases and J lost 1, with 12 bases in between. The CDR3: CASRDSTSYEQYF. The CDR3 DNA is TGTGCCAGCCGGGACTCTACATCCTACGAGCAGTACTTC.

This clone was seen only once. The chain joins TRBV28 to TRBJ2-7, with D possibly being TRBD2 (6 bases). V lost 5 bases to trimming and J lost 4 bases, with 18 bases between them. CDR3 size: 15 residues. Per the germline V gene, CDR1 is MDHEN and CDR2 is SYDVKM. Here the CDR3 DNA reads TGTGCCAGCAGTCGACCGGAGGCGGGGCCGTACGAGCAGTACTTC. As protein: CASSRPEAGPYEQYF.

V and J are TRBV4-1 and TRBJ1-3; D ambiguous. CDR3 length equals 15 residues. V dropped 1 base and J dropped 0 bases, with 7 bases sitting between them. The germline gives CDR1 MGHRA, CDR2 YSYEKL. CDR3 amino acids: CASSQARGSGNTIYF. The CDR3 nucleotides read TGCGCCAGCAGCCAAGCTCGAGGCTCTGGAAACACCATATATTTT.

Turning to this clone: Other DNA sequences in the same sample also yield this CDR3. The chain has TRBV28 and TRBJ1-2; the match to TRBD1 covers 9 bases. This CDR3 is 13 amino acids long. Germline CDR1 MDHEN, CDR2 SYDVKM. J lost 4 bases, V lost 4 bases, and 1 base had no gene match. The chain's CDR3 is CASSSGQGYGYTF. DNA for the CDR3: TGTGCCAGCAGTTCGGGACAGGGCTATGGCTACACCTTC.

This clone was seen once. The V call is TRBV9, the J call TRBJ1-2, with D unclear. V was cut by 6 bases and J by 2 bases, with 14 bases left in between. Per the germline V gene, CDR1 is SGDLS and CDR2 is YYNGEE. CDR3 length: 14 amino acids. This CDR3 reads CASTHPTGNYGYTF. DNA of the CDR3: TGTGCCAGCACCCACCCGACGGGGAACTATGGCTACACCTTC.

The rearrangement uses TRBV18 and TRBJ2-3, with TRBD1 matching 10 bases. The V segment lost 4 bases and the J segment 4 bases; nucleotides outside the gene matches: 5. Per germline, CDR1 KGHSH and CDR2 LQKENI. This CDR3 comprises 15 residues. CDR3 amino acids: CASSLGTGVADTQYF. The CDR3 DNA follows: TGTGCCAGCTCACTTGGGACAGGGGTAGCAGATACGCAGTATTTT.

This clone was observed a few times. This sequence joins TRBV6-5 and TRBJ1-3; no clear D gene. CDR3 length equals 14 residues. Germline V gives CDR1 MNHEY, CDR2 SVGAGI. Trimming removed 6 bases at V and 3 bases at J, with 12 bases between. The DNA of the CDR3 is TGTGCCAGCAGCGTCGAGGGTAGTGGAAACACCATATATTTT. This codes for CASSVEGSGNTIYF.

V and J are TRBV3-1 (or the pseudogene TRBV3-2) and TRBJ2-7; 9 positions match TRBD2. The CDR3 extends over 17 amino acids. The V gene end was trimmed by 1 base and the J gene end by 2 bases; junction bases not matched to a gene: 9. Germline V lookup: CDR1 LGHDT, CDR2 YNNKEL (reference sequence). In DNA, the CDR3 is TGTGCCAGCAGCCAAGTCGCGGCGGGGACTAGCCCCTACGAGCAGTACTTC. Translation gives CASSQVAAGTSPYEQYF.

The chain employs TRBV7-9 and TRBJ1-4; 8 bases are a match to TRBD1. The germline gives CDR1 SEHNR, CDR2 FQNEAQ (reference sequence). After removal of 0 bases from V and 6 bases from J, the junction contained 3 bases not matched to a gene. The CDR3 is made up of 15 amino acids. CDR3 region: CASSLADRGHEKLFF. CDR3 nucleotides: TGTGCCAGCAGCTTAGCTGACAGGGGCCATGAAAAACTGTTTTTT.

The rearrangement joins TRBV5-4 to TRBJ1-1; the D gene is possibly TRBD1 (5 bases). Trimming removed 0 bases from V and 5 bases from J, with 23 bases in between. CDR3 length: 18 amino acids. CDR1 is SGHNT, CDR2 YYREEE, per germline (reference sequence). CDR3 loop: CASSLVFAGPGEGTEAFF. CDR3 bases: TGTGCCAGCAGCTTGGTATTCGCGGGTCCGGGGGAGGGAACTGAAGCTTTCTTT. Complete variable domain (other parts from reference TRBV5-4 and TRBJ1-1): ETGVTQSPTHLIKTRGQQVTLRCSSQSGHNTVSWYQQALGQGPQFIFQYYREEENGRGNFPPRFSGLQFPNYSSELNVNALELDDSALYLCASSLVFAGPGEGTEAFFGQGTRLTVV.

This clone came up once. The chain joins TRBV11-3 to TRBJ2-7, with 9 nucleotides matching TRBD1. Trimming cost V 6 bases and J 3 bases; bases outside gene matches: 3. The CDR3 runs 13 residues. Germline values: CDR1 SGHNT, CDR2 YENEEA. The CDR3 loop is CASRVGQGYEQYF. CDR3 in DNA: TGTGCCAGCAGAGTGGGACAGGGCTACGAGCAGTACTTC.

This clone came up a few times. J is TRBJ1-4 and V is TRBV5-1; D is ambiguous. From germline, CDR1 is SGHRS and CDR2 YFSETQ. This CDR3 is 14 amino acids long. V was cut by 4 bases and J by 0 bases, with 7 bases left in between. The CDR3 DNA reads TGCGCCAGCAGCGGCGGGACAACTAATGAAAAACTGTTTTTT. This encodes CASSGGTTNEKLFF.

The chain combines TRBV15 with TRBJ2-6, with 7 positions matching TRBD2. V shed 2 bases, J shed 1 base, and the junction held 20 bases outside the gene matches. Germline-derived CDR1 and CDR2 are LNHNV and YYDKDF (reference sequence). The CDR3 length is 22 residues. The CDR3 region is CATSRTLAGGFAWLSGANVLTF. Here the CDR3 DNA reads TGTGCCACCAGCAGAACCCTCGCCGGGGGGTTTGCTTGGCTTTCTGGGGCCAACGTCCTGACTTTC. The whole variable domain, remainder taken from reference TRBV15 and TRBJ2-6, is DAMVIQNPRYQVTQFGKPVTLSCSQTLNHNVMYWYQQKSSQAPKLLFHYYDKDFNNEADTPDNFQSRRPNTSFCFLDIRSPGLGDTAMYLCATSRTLAGGFAWLSGANVLTFGAGSRLTVL.